This T cell receptor (beta chain) appears in the sequencing data of a study of shared clonotypes between healthy human individuals. CD4+ cells underwent separation, giving CD45RA+ naive and CD45RA-negative memory subsets. Method: immunoSEQ multiplex PCR; TCRdb's copy keeps in-frame clones and lacks some. The table shows 850,000 to 1,200,000 clones, with 75% occurring only once. The origin of this receptor is a man between 18 and 35 years old in good health. Sequenced input: memory CD4+ T cells sorted from blood. The subset denotes: CD45RA-negative fraction.

Written as DNA, the CDR3 is TGTGCCAGCACTAGGGGAGAGGACACTGAAGCTTTCTTT. Its translation: CASTRGEDTEAFF. The J gene is TRBJ1-1, the V gene TRBV6-5, with D possibly being TRBD1 (5 bases). The V end lost 7 bases, the J end lost 3 bases, and 12 bases lay between the germline ends. Germline CDR1 MNHEY, CDR2 SVGAGI. The CDR3 has 13 residues.